These 23 T cell receptor beta chains were sequenced from one sample in a study of immune evolution from preneoplasia to lung adenocarcinoma (dated by TCRdb to 2020 to 2023). The library was made by the immunoSEQ multiplex PCR assay. What TCRdb holds here is the immuneACCESS table cut down to in-frame rearrangements. Part of the clones is not present; checked against another copy, under half of the missing clones reflect an unresolved V gene, and the others are unexplained. For this sample there are 5,000 to 6,000 clones; over 60% appear just once. Jointly, the top ten make up approximately 26% of the sample. The sample was FFPE normal lung tissue adjacent to the tumor. The receptors were sampled from a person aged 55 to 69 with lung adenocarcinoma.

The genes are TRBV14 and TRBJ2-5; D is undetermined. The CDR3 runs to 12 residues. Germline lookup yields CDR1 SGHDN and CDR2 FVKESK. Trimming left V 2 bases short and J 0 bases short, with 1 base between. CDR3 sequence reads: CASSQNQETQYF. DNA of the CDR3: TGTGCCAGCAGCCAAAACCAAGAGACCCAGTACTTC.

This clone has more than one count but fewer than ten. This sample includes further DNA sequences coding for the same CDR3. This chain links TRBV5-4 with TRBJ1-1; weak D call: TRBD1 (5 bases). The CDR3 is 14 residues long. Germline V lookup: CDR1 SGHNT, CDR2 YYREEE (reference sequence). The V gene lost 2 bases and the J gene lost 6 bases, with 14 bases spanning the gap. CDR3: CASSLDSPGAEAFF. CDR3 DNA: TGTGCCAGCAGCTTAGACAGCCCTGGGGCTGAAGCTTTCTTT. Looking up the rest from reference TRBV5-4 and TRBJ1-1 gives the full variable domain: ETGVTQSPTHLIKTRGQQVTLRCSSQSGHNTVSWYQQALGQGPQFIFQYYREEENGRGNFPPRFSGLQFPNYSSELNVNALELDDSALYLCASSLDSPGAEAFFGQGTRLTVV.

The chain recombines TRBV11-3 with TRBJ1-5; D is unresolved. V was clipped by 3 bases and J by 4 bases, with 1 base between them. This CDR3 spans 11 amino acids. Germline CDR1 is SGHNT and CDR2 is YENEEA. The CDR3 coding sequence is TGTGCCAGCAGCTTTAATCAGCCCCAGCATTTT. It yields the protein CASSFNQPQHF.

The V and J genes are TRBV19 and TRBJ1-4; D might be TRBD1 (6 bases). The V gene lost 3 bases and the J gene lost 6 bases, with 14 bases spanning the gap. Germline loops: CDR1 LNHDA, CDR2 SQIVND (reference sequence). This CDR3 spans 15 amino acids. CDR3 amino acids: CASSMDAGADEKLFF. The CDR3 DNA follows: TGTGCCAGTAGTATGGACGCAGGGGCCGATGAAAAACTGTTTTTT.

The chain has TRBV27 and TRBJ2-7, with D unclear. CDR1 is MNHEY, CDR2 SMNVEV, per germline (reference sequence). The V end lost 6 bases, the J end lost 4 bases, and 10 bases lay between the germline ends. This CDR3 contains 12 residues. The CDR3 nucleotides are TGTGCCAGCAGCGGCCCACAATACGAGCAGTACTTC. It translates to CASSGPQYEQYF.

The chain links TRBV30 to TRBJ1-1; the match to TRBD1 covers 10 bases. CDR3 length: 14 amino acids. The V and J ends lost 2 bases and 5 bases, in that order; junction bases with no gene match: 5. Germline CDR1 and CDR2: GTSNPN and SVGIG (reference sequence). The CDR3 nucleotides read TGTGCCTGGAGTTCCGGACAGGGGGAAACTGAAGCTTTCTTT. This sequence encodes CAWSSGQGETEAFF. Drawing the rest from reference TRBV30 and TRBJ1-1, the complete variable domain is SQTIHQWPATLVQPVGSPLSLECTVEGTSNPNLYWYRQAAGRGLQLLFYSVGIGQISSEVPQNLSASRPQDRQFILSSKKLLLSDSGFYLCAWSSGQGETEAFFGQGTRLTVV.

The chain uses TRBV5-1 and TRBJ2-3; weak D call: TRBD2 (6 bases). CDR1 and CDR2 (germline): SGHRS, YFSETQ. The CDR3 consists of 16 residues. V was cut by 0 bases and J by 0 bases, with 11 bases left in between. The CDR3 DNA sequence: TGCGCCAGCAGCTTGGAATCGGGACTCAGCACAGATACGCAGTATTTT. It translates to CASSLESGLSTDTQYF.

CDR3 in amino acids: CSVVDSYRETQYF. CDR3 nucleotide sequence: TGCAGCGTTGTAGATTCTTACAGAGAGACCCAGTACTTC. The chain joins TRBV29-1 to TRBJ2-5; D remains unclear. Germline loops: CDR1 SQVTM, CDR2 ANQGSEA. This CDR3 has 13 residues. Trimming left V 4 bases short and J 4 bases short, with 13 bases between.

The J gene is TRBJ2-3, the V gene TRBV6-5, with D unresolved. The germline V gene has CDR1 MNHEY and CDR2 SVGAGI. There are 16 residues in the CDR3. The germline V and J ends were trimmed by 2 bases and 1 base, with 13 bases remaining between them. The CDR3 nucleotides are TGTGCCAGCAGTTACCGGTCGGGTAGGGGCACAGATACGCAGTATTTT. Its protein product is CASSYRSGRGTDTQYF.

The chain recombines TRBV5-6 with TRBJ1-1; 7 nucleotides match TRBD1. The trim removed 3 bases at V and 0 bases at J, leaving 11 bases unmatched. This CDR3 is 17 amino acids long. The germline V gene encodes CDR1 SGHDT and CDR2 YYEEEE. As DNA, the CDR3 is TGTGCCAGCAGCTGGTGGGACAGTCTTCACCTGAACACTGAAGCTTTCTTT. It encodes CASSWWDSLHLNTEAFF.

The V call is TRBV9, the J call TRBJ2-2, with D hard to call. Trimming took off 3 bases at V and 4 bases at J, with 7 bases between the two ends. There are 13 residues in the CDR3. Germline CDR1 reads SGDLS; CDR2 reads YYNGEE. CDR3: CASSAWGTGELFF. DNA for the CDR3: TGTGCCAGCAGCGCGTGGGGCACCGGGGAGCTGTTTTTT.

The chain uses TRBV2 and TRBJ2-7, with no clear D. Germline-derived CDR1 and CDR2 are SNHLY and FYNNEI. CDR3 length: 12 amino acids. V dropped 7 bases and J dropped 2 bases, with 9 bases sitting between them. The CDR3: CASNSETYEQYF. In DNA, the CDR3 is TGTGCCAGCAATAGTGAAACCTACGAGCAGTACTTC.

The CDR3 DNA reads as TGTGCCAGCTCACCTCCCGTGGGCGAAGCTTTCTTT. Amino acid sequence: CASSPPVGEAFF. This chain joins TRBV18 and TRBJ1-1; the D is unclear. Germline V gene lookup returns CDR1 KGHSH and CDR2 LQKENI. This CDR3 spans 12 amino acids. The V gene lost 3 bases and the J gene lost 8 bases, with 10 bases spanning the gap.

This chain joins TRBV4-2 and TRBJ1-4; 9 bases match TRBD1. The CDR3 has 16 amino acids. The V gene end was trimmed by 1 base and the J gene end by 8 bases; junction bases not matched to a gene: 8. Germline lookup yields CDR1 LGHNA and CDR2 YNFKEQ. CDR3 nucleotide sequence: TGTGCCAGCAGCCAAGGGAGGACAGGGGTCGAGGAAAAACTGTTTTTT. Encoded protein: CASSQGRTGVEEKLFF.

The chain uses TRBV7-6 and TRBJ1-1, with D maybe TRBD1 (6 bases). Germline V lookup: CDR1 SGHVS, CDR2 FNYEAQ. Between the trimmed V and J ends, which lost 5 bases and 3 bases, there was a span of 13 bases. The CDR3 has 14 amino acids. DNA of the CDR3: TGTGCCAGCAGCCGAAGCGGGGGCGACACTGAAGCTTTCTTT. Amino acids: CASSRSGGDTEAFF.

The chain uses TRBV7-9 and TRBJ2-7; the D gene is possibly TRBD1 (5 bases). Germline V lookup: CDR1 SEHNR, CDR2 FQNEAQ (reference sequence). V lost 4 bases to trimming and J lost 6 bases, with 19 bases between them. CDR3 size: 15 residues. DNA of the CDR3: TGTGCCAGCAGCTCAACTGACAGTCCTCTTCGCGAGCAGTACTTC. Translation gives CASSSTDSPLREQYF.

The chain couples TRBV6-4 to TRBJ2-6; D unresolved. The CDR3 totals 14 residues. Germline V gene data show CDR1 as MRHNA and CDR2 as SNTAGT. V was shortened by 7 bases and J by 2 bases, with 9 bases between the two germline ends. This CDR3 is CASKAGPGANVLTF. The CDR3 DNA is TGTGCCAGCAAGGCAGGACCTGGGGCCAACGTCCTGACTTTC.

The chain combines TRBV4-1 with TRBJ1-5; 9 bases agree with TRBD1. CDR1 and CDR2 from the germline V gene are MGHRA and YSYEKL. CDR3 size: 16 residues. The V segment lost 0 bases and the J segment 7 bases; nucleotides outside the gene matches: 7. This CDR3 reads CASSQDGGQGRQPQHF. CDR3 sequence (DNA): TGCGCCAGCAGCCAAGATGGGGGACAGGGTAGGCAGCCCCAGCATTTT.

The sample holds a few counts of this clone. The chain employs TRBV6-6 and TRBJ2-3; perhaps TRBD2 as D (5 bases). Germline-derived CDR1 and CDR2 are MNHNY and SVGAGI (reference sequence). The CDR3 is 16 amino acids. The V gene lost 2 bases and the J gene lost 4 bases, with 16 bases spanning the gap. CDR3 sequence: CASSYGRRVRADTQYF. In DNA form, the CDR3 reads TGTGCCAGCAGTTACGGGAGACGTGTGAGAGCAGATACGCAGTATTTT.

The J gene is TRBJ2-2, the V gene TRBV7-8; D perhaps matches TRBD2 (5 bases). The ends were cut back, 11 bases at V and 7 bases at J, with 23 bases in the middle. This CDR3 has 15 amino acids. Germline assignment: CDR1 SGHVS and CDR2 FQNEAQ. CDR3 coding DNA: TGTGCCGCGGGTGGATGGCAGGCGCGCGACGGGGAGCTGTTTTTT. Protein: CAAGGWQARDGELFF.

This chain connects TRBV6-1 to TRBJ1-2; D gene uncertain. With 8 bases removed from V and 3 bases from J, the gap between germline ends came to 16 bases. This CDR3 is built from 14 residues. CDR1 and CDR2 (germline): MNHNS, SASEGT. CDR3 sequence: CASSRLGRDYGYTF. CDR3 nucleotide sequence: TGTGCCAGCTCGCGATTGGGTCGGGACTATGGCTACACCTTC.

V and J are TRBV11-2 and TRBJ2-3, with D perhaps being TRBD1 or TRBD2 (5 bases each). The CDR3 totals 12 residues. V was shortened by 2 bases and J by 8 bases, with 8 bases between the two germline ends. Germline V gene data show CDR1 as SGHAT and CDR2 as FQNNGV. The CDR3 reads CASSLSGLTQYF. Here the CDR3 DNA reads TGTGCCAGCAGCTTATCGGGGCTTACGCAGTATTTT.

V and J are TRBV7-8 and TRBJ2-3; no firm D call. This CDR3 region has 15 residues. V lost 3 bases and J 4 bases, leaving 14 bases between the germline ends. The germline gives CDR1 SGHVS, CDR2 FQNEAQ. CDR3 sequence: CASSLRYTYSDTQYF. The CDR3 DNA reads TGTGCCAGCAGCTTGCGATATACCTACTCAGATACGCAGTATTTT.